Listed below are T cell receptor beta chains from one sample, sequenced in a study of a mutant IDH1 vaccine in newly diagnosed glioma. The assay was immunoSEQ multiplex PCR, and TCRdb's table has in-frame clones only and misses some. The sample contains roughly 86,000 clones, roughly 91% of which appear only once. Their specific antigens are unknown. The material was PBMCs, obtained from a glioma patient whose treatment included an IDH1 peptide vaccine. The receptor source for this set is a woman between 50 and 59 years old with glioma. Each CDR3 is given with its conserved first and last residue. A D gene is named only where the DNA matches it firmly.

cdr3_aa	cdr3_nt	d_call	cdr3_length	v_call	j_call
CASSVATVNTEAFF	TGTGCCAGCAGCGTAGCGACGGTTAACACTGAAGCTTTCTTT	-	14	TRBV9	TRBJ1-1
CASSIGSGRLTYEQYF	TGTGCCAGTAGTATAGGGAGCGGACGTCTTACCTACGAGCAGTACTTC	-	16	TRBV19	TRBJ2-7
CASSKSLGSQETQYF	TGTGCCAGCAGTAAATCCCTTGGGTCCCAAGAGACCCAGTACTTC	-	15	TRBV2	TRBJ2-5
CASSPVLGQETQYF	TGTGCCAGTAGTCCCGTACTAGGCCAGGAGACCCAGTACTTC	-	14	TRBV19	TRBJ2-5
CASSESASGRAKADTQYF	TGCGCCAGCAGTGAGTCGGCTAGCGGGAGAGCCAAGGCAGATACGCAGTATTTT	TRBD2	18	TRBV10-1	TRBJ2-3
CASSVGTQYF	TGTGCCAGCAGCGTCGGGACCCAGTACTTC	-	10	TRBV9	TRBJ2-5
CASSLVGYGYTF	TGTGCCAGCAGTTTAGTGGGGTATGGCTACACCTTC	-	12	TRBV28	TRBJ1-2
CASSGFIRDSSPYEQYF	TGTGCCAGCTCGGGCTTTATCCGGGACAGCAGTCCCTACGAGCAGTACTTC	TRBD1	17	TRBV18	TRBJ2-7
CASSYVTGELFF	TGTGCCAGCAGTTACGTCACCGGGGAGCTGTTTTTT	-	12	TRBV6-6	TRBJ2-2
CASSFPEKLFF	TGTGCCAGCAGTTTCCCGGAAAAACTGTTTTTT	-	11	TRBV2	TRBJ1-4
CASSLQGWQPQHF	TGCGCCAGCAGCTTGCAGGGGTGGCAGCCCCAGCATTTT	-	13	TRBV5-1	TRBJ1-5
CASSNIPVGYEQYF	TGTGCCAGCAGCAATATCCCAGTCGGCTACGAGCAGTACTTC	-	14	TRBV7-9	TRBJ2-7
CASSLGTAYYGYTF	TGTGCCAGCAGCTTGGGGACAGCCTACTATGGCTACACCTTC	-	14	TRBV5-4	TRBJ1-2